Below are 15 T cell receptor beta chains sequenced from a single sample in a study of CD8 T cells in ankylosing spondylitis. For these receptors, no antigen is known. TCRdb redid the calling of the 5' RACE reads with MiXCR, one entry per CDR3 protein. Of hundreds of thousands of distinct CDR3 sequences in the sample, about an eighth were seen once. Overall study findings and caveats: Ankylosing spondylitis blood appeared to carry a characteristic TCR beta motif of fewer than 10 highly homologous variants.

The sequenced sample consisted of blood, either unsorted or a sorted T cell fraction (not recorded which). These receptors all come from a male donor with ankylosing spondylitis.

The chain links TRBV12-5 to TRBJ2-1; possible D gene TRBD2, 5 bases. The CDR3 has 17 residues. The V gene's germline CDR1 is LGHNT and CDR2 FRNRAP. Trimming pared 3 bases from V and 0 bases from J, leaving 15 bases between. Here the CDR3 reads CASGLVIAPSSYNEQFF. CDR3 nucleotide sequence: TGTGCTAGTGGTTTAGTGATAGCGCCGAGCTCCTACAATGAGCAGTTCTTC. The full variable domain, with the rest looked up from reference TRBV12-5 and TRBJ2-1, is DARVTQTPRHKVTEMGQEVTMRCQPILGHNTVFWYRQTMMQGLELLAYFRNRAPLDDSGMPKDRFSAEMPDATLATLKIQPSEPRDSAVYFCASGLVIAPSSYNEQFFGPGTRLTVL.

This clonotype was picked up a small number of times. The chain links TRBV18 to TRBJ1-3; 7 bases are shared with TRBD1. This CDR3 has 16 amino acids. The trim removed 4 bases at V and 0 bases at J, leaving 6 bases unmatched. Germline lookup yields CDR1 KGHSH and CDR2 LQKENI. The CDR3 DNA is TGTGCCAGCTCACTGGGGACAGCCTACTCTGGAAACACCATATATTTT. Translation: CASSLGTAYSGNTIYF. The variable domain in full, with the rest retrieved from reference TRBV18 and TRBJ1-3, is NAGVMQNPRHLVRRRGQEARLRCSPMKGHSHVYWYRQLPEEGLKFMVYLQKENIIDESGMPKERFSAEFPKEGPSILRIQQVVRGDSAAYFCASSLGTAYSGNTIYFGEGSWLTVV.

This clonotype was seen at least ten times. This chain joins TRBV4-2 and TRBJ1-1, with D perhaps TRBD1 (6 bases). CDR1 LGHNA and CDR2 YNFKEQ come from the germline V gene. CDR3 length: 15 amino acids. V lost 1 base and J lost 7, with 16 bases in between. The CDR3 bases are TGTGCCAGCAGCCAAGGGAACTCTGAGACAGGTGAAGCTTTCTTT. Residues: CASSQGNSETGEAFF.

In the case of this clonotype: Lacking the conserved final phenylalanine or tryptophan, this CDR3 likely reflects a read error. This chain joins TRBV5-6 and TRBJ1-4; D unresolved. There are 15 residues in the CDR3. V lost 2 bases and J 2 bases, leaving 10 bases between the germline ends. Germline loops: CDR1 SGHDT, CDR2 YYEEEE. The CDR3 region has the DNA TGTGCCAGCAGCTTATTTTGGACGACTAATGAAAAACTGTTTATT. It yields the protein CASSLFWTTNEKLFI.

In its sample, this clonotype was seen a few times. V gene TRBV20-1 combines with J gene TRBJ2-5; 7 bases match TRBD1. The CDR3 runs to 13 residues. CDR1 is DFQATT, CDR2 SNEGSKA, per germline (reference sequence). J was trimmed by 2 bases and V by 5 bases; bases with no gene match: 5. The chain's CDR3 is CSAWDSQQETQYF. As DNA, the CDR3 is TGCAGTGCTTGGGACAGTCAACAAGAGACCCAGTACTTC.

CDR3 in DNA: TGCGCCAGCAGCTTGTTAGGACAGGGGTTCGGGGATGAGCAGTTCTTC. Translation gives CASSLLGQGFGDEQFF. This chain uses TRBV5-1 with TRBJ2-1, with TRBD1 identical over 9 bases. Looked up from germline, CDR1 is SGHRS and CDR2 is YFSETQ. The CDR3 is 16 amino acids. With V trimmed by 1 base and J by 8 bases, 10 bases remained unmatched.

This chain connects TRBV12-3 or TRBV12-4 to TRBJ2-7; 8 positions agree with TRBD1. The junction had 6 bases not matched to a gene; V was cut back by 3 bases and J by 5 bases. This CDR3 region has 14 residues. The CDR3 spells CASSFRTGRDEQYF. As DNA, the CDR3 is TGTGCCAGCAGTTTTCGGACAGGGCGAGACGAGCAGTACTTC.

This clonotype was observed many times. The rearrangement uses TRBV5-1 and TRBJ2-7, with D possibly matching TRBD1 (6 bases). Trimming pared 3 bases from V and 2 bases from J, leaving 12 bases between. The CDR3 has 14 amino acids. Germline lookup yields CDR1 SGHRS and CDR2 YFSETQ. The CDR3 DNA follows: TGCGCCAGCAGCTCACAGGGATCAACCTACGAGCAGTACTTC. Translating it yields CASSSQGSTYEQYF.

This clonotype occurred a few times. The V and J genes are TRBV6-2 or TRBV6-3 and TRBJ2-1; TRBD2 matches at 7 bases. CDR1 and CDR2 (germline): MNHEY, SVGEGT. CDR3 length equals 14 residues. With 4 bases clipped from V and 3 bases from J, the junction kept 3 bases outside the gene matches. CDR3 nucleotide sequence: TGTGCCAGCAGTTGGGGGGGGTACTACAATGAGCAGTTCTTC. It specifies CASSWGGYYNEQFF.

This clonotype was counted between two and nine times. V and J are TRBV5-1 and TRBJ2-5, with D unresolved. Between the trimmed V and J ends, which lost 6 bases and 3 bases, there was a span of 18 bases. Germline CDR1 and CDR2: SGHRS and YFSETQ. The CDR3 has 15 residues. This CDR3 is CASIFMYGNEETQYF. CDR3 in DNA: TGCGCCAGCATTTTTATGTACGGCAATGAAGAGACCCAGTACTTC.

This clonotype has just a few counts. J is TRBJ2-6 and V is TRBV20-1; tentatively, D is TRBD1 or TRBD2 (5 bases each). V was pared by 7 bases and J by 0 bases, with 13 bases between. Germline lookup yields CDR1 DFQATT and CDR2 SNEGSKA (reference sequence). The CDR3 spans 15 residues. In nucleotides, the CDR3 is TGCAGTGTTTGGGACCGATACTCTGGGGCCAACGTCCTGACTTTC. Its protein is CSVWDRYSGANVLTF.

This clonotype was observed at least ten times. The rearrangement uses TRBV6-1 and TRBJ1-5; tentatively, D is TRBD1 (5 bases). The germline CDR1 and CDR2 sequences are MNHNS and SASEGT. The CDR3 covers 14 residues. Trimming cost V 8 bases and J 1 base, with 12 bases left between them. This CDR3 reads CASQGWGSNQPQHF. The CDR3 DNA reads TGTGCCAGCCAGGGATGGGGGAGCAATCAGCCCCAGCATTTT.

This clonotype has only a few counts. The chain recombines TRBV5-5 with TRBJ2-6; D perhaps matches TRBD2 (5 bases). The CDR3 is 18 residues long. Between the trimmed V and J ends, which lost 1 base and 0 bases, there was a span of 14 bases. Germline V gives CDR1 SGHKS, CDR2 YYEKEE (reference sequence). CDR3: CASSLTSTTSSGANVLTF. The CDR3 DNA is TGTGCCAGCAGCTTGACGTCGACTACTAGCTCTGGGGCCAACGTCCTGACTTTC.

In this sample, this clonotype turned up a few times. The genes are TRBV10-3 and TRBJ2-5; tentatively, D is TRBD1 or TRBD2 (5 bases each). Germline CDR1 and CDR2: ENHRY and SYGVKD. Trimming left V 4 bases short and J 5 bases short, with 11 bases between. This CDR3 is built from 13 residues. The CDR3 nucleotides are TGTGCCATCAGTGGGATTTGGGGGGAGACCCAGTACTTC. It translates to CAISGIWGETQYF.

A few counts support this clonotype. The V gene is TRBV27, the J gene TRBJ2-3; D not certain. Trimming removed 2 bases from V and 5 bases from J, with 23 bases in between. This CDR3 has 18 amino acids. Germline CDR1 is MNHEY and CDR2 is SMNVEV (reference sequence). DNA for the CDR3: TGTGCCAGCAGTTTAAGTGACTCGGCAGGACCCGTGGGAGATACGCAGTATTTT. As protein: CASSLSDSAGPVGDTQYF.